Listed below are T cell receptor beta chains from one sample, sequenced in a study of PD-1 blockade in classical Hodgkin lymphoma. The method was immunoSEQ multiplex PCR; TCRdb's version includes in-frame clones alone and lacks a portion of them. The sample lists around 58,000 clones; more than 90% were seen once. This specimen consisted of peripheral blood mononuclear cells (PBMCs), obtained at baseline. These receptors were collected from a human donor with classical Hodgkin lymphoma. Each CDR3 is given with its conserved first and last residue. Each record gives: clone size, J gene, V gene, D gene, CDR3 protein, CDR3 DNA. The D gene is left open where the match is weak. Only part of the rows carry a size: once, few, many, or a class if the clone is expanded.

>once|TRBJ2-5|TRBV7-9|-
CASSRTPQETQYF
TGTGCCAGCAGCCGGACACCTCAAGAGACCCAGTACTTC
>-|TRBJ2-1|TRBV19|-
CASQQGVWSNEQFF
TGTGCCAGCCAACAGGGAGTTTGGTCCAATGAGCAGTTCTTC
>-|TRBJ1-2|TRBV19|-
CANPTGGGYGYTF
TGTGCCAACCCGACCGGGGGGGGCTATGGCTACACCTTC
>-|TRBJ2-1|TRBV28|TRBD2
CASSFEAGGTNEQFF
TGTGCCAGCAGTTTTGAGGCGGGAGGGACCAATGAGCAGTTCTTC
>-|TRBJ2-1|TRBV27|-
CASSLGAGIEQFF
TGTGCCAGCAGTTTGGGGGCTGGAATTGAGCAGTTCTTC
>-|TRBJ1-1|TRBV5-1|TRBD1
CASSPENRGPEAFF
TGCGCCAGCAGCCCGGAAAACAGGGGCCCTGAAGCTTTCTTT
>once|TRBJ2-5|TRBV10-3|TRBD2
CAISSTSGGTQYF
TGTGCCATCAGTTCGACTAGCGGGGGAACCCAGTACTTC
>-|TRBJ1-5|TRBV25-1|-
CARKDQPQHF
TGTGCCAGGAAGGATCAGCCCCAGCATTTT
>-|TRBJ1-1|TRBV25-1|TRBD1
CASSELGTADTEAFF
TGTGCCAGCAGTGAACTCGGGACAGCGGACACTGAAGCTTTCTTT
>-|TRBJ2-7|TRBV25-1|-
CASQGSSYEQYF
TGTGCCTCTCAGGGGAGCTCCTACGAGCAGTACTTC
>-|TRBJ2-1|TRBV11-2|-
CASSFRGDWNEQFF
TGTGCCAGCAGCTTTAGGGGGGATTGGAATGAGCAGTTCTTC
>-|TRBJ1-1|TRBV5-6|-
CASSLEPAYEAFF
TGTGCCAGCAGCTTGGAACCGGCCTATGAAGCTTTCTTT
>once|TRBJ2-7|TRBV29-1|TRBD2
CSVELLAGVVGYEQYF
TGCAGCGTTGAATTATTAGCGGGAGTTGTTGGCTACGAGCAGTACTTC
>-|TRBJ2-7|TRBV7-9|-
CASSTGPYEQYF
TGTGCCAGCAGCACGGGACCCTACGAGCAGTACTTC
>once|TRBJ2-1|TRBV7-6|TRBD2
CASSRPKLAGGPSYNEQFF
TGTGCCAGCAGCCGACCAAAGCTAGCGGGAGGGCCCAGCTACAATGAGCAGTTCTTC
>-|TRBJ2-7|TRBV11-2|-
CASSLGQGGSYEQYF
TGTGCCAGCAGCTTGGGGCAGGGGGGATCCTACGAGCAGTACTTC
>-|TRBJ2-5|TRBV5-6|-
CASSKTGPGETQYF
TGTGCCAGCAGCAAAACCGGGCCAGGGGAGACCCAGTACTTC
>-|TRBJ2-5|TRBV29-1|-
CSVAGQETQYF
TGCAGCGTTGCGGGCCAAGAGACCCAGTACTTC
>-|TRBJ2-7|TRBV28|TRBD2
CASRAAGTYEQYF
TGTGCCAGCAGGGCAGCGGGAACCTACGAGCAGTACTTC
>-|TRBJ1-2|TRBV2|-
CASSRTVYGYTF
TGTGCCAGCAGTCGGACCGTCTATGGCTACACCTTC
>-|TRBJ2-2|TRBV28|-
CASGPLGRNTGELFF
TGTGCCAGCGGGCCTCTTGGAAGAAACACCGGGGAGCTGTTTTTT
>-|TRBJ2-5|TRBV21-1|-
CASSKARRPRKTQYF
TGTGCCAGCAGCAAAGCGCGCCGCCCGCGAAAGACCCAGTACTTC
>once|TRBJ1-5|TRBV18|-
CASSPKRGQPQHF
TGTGCCAGCTCACCAAAGAGGGGCCAGCCCCAGCATTTT
>-|TRBJ2-1|TRBV29-1|TRBD2
CSASLSGRSYNEQFF
TGCAGCGCTTCCCTTAGCGGGAGATCCTACAATGAGCAGTTCTTC
>few|TRBJ2-3|TRBV7-6|TRBD2
CASSFPGTSGRVVDTQYF
TGTGCCAGCAGCTTCCCCGGGACTAGCGGGAGGGTAGTAGATACGCAGTATTTT
>-|TRBJ2-2|TRBV27|TRBD1
CASRQGPLFTGELFF
TGTGCCAGCCGACAGGGCCCCCTTTTCACCGGGGAGCTGTTTTTT
>-|TRBJ2-1|TRBV7-6|TRBD2
CASSLAAGSSYNEQFF
TGTGCCAGCAGCCTAGCGGCTGGAAGCTCCTACAATGAGCAGTTCTTC
>-|TRBJ2-1|TRBV6-5|TRBD1
CASRAGTGDNEQFF
TGTGCCAGCAGGGCCGGGACAGGAGACAATGAGCAGTTCTTC
>-|TRBJ2-5|TRBV6-5|-
CASSLLGPVGTQYF
TGTGCCAGCAGTTTACTAGGTCCGGTGGGGACCCAGTACTTC
>-|TRBJ2-1|TRBV5-1|-
CASSLAQNSYNEQFF
TGCGCCAGCAGCTTGGCCCAAAACTCTTACAATGAGCAGTTCTTC
>-|TRBJ2-1|TRBV25-1|TRBD2
CASSGQLGTSGYNEQFF
TGTGCCAGCAGTGGACAACTAGGGACTAGCGGTTACAATGAGCAGTTCTTC
>-|TRBJ2-1|TRBV9|TRBD2
CASSVVDLAANEQFF
TGTGCCAGCAGCGTAGTGGATCTAGCGGCGAATGAGCAGTTCTTC
>-|TRBJ1-5|TRBV7-8|-
CASSARRGRADQPQHF
TGTGCCAGCAGCGCGAGGCGGGGCAGGGCGGATCAGCCCCAGCATTTT
>-|TRBJ2-3|TRBV6-1|-
CASSQSSADTQYF
TGTGCCAGCAGTCAAAGTAGCGCAGATACGCAGTATTTT
>-|TRBJ1-5|TRBV6-6|-
CVPAGDQPQHF
TGTGTCCCGGCAGGGGATCAGCCCCAGCATTTT
>-|TRBJ1-4|TRBV6-1|TRBD1
CASSEAVGTGLFF
TGTGCCAGCAGTGAAGCGGTAGGGACAGGACTGTTTTTT
>-|TRBJ2-7|TRBV7-6|-
CASSLASLPGVDEQYF
TGTGCCAGCAGCTTAGCTTCCCTCCCCGGGGTTGACGAGCAGTACTTC
>-|TRBJ1-4|TRBV2|-
CASIRATNEKLFF
TGTGCCAGCATTCGGGCAACTAATGAAAAACTGTTTTTT
>-|TRBJ1-1|TRBV6-1|-
CATRGQRAEAFF
TGTGCCACCCGGGGCCAGAGGGCTGAAGCTTTCTTT
>-|TRBJ2-7|TRBV28|TRBD2
CASSFMEGGGYEQYF
TGTGCCAGCAGTTTTATGGAGGGCGGGGGGTACGAGCAGTACTTC
>-|TRBJ2-2|TRBV11-2|-
CASSLAGSGELFF
TGTGCCAGCAGCTTAGCCGGGAGCGGGGAGCTGTTTTTT
>-|TRBJ2-4|TRBV29-1|-
CSVEYGAKNIQYF
TGCAGCGTTGAATACGGGGCCAAAAACATTCAGTACTTC
>-|TRBJ2-7|TRBV27|TRBD2
CASSLRAGENEQYF
TGTGCCAGCAGTTTAAGGGCGGGAGAAAACGAGCAGTACTTC
>-|TRBJ2-3|TRBV19|-
CASSQGKATDTQYF
TGTGCCAGTAGTCAGGGGAAGGCAACAGATACGCAGTATTTT
>-|TRBJ1-5|TRBV27|-
CASSENNQPQHF
TGTGCCAGCAGTGAAAACAATCAGCCCCAGCATTTT
>-|TRBJ1-2|TRBV6-1|-
CASSEVYGYTF
TGTGCCAGCAGTGAAGTCTATGGCTACACCTTC
>-|TRBJ2-6|TRBV6-1|-
CASSRGANVLTF
TGTGCCAGCAGCAGGGGGGCCAACGTCCTGACTTTC
>-|TRBJ2-7|TRBV28|-
CASSSRRVSTVEQYF
TGTGCCAGCAGTTCGCGAAGGGTGTCTACGGTCGAGCAGTACTTC
>-|TRBJ2-3|TRBV5-1|TRBD1
CASSPGQGTDTQYF
TGCGCCAGCAGCCCGGGACAGGGAACAGATACGCAGTATTTT
>-|TRBJ1-1|TRBV29-1|-
CSVNKQGSNTEAFF
TGCAGCGTGAACAAACAGGGATCGAACACTGAAGCTTTCTTT
>-|TRBJ2-1|TRBV25-1|-
CASSESFLKGYNEQFF
TGTGCCAGCAGTGAATCTTTTCTTAAGGGCTACAATGAGCAGTTCTTC
>-|TRBJ2-2|TRBV2|TRBD1
CASSAGTGNTGELFF
TGTGCCAGCAGTGCCGGGACAGGGAACACCGGGGAGCTGTTTTTT
>-|TRBJ2-1|TRBV2|TRBD1
CASRAGGKYNEQFF
TGTGCCAGCAGAGCAGGGGGCAAGTACAATGAGCAGTTCTTC